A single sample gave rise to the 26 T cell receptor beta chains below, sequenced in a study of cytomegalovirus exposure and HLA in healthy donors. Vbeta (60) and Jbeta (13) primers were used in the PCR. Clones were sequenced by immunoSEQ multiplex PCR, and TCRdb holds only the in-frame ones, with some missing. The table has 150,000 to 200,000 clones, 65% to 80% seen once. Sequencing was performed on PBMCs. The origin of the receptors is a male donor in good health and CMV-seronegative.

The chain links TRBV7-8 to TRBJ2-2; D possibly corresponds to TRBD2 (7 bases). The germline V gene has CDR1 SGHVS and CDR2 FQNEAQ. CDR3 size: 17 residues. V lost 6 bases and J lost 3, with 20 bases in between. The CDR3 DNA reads TGTGCCAGCAGGCCTTTCCGGTCGGGGGGCGACACCGGGGAGCTGTTTTTT. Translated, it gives CASRPFRSGGDTGELFF.

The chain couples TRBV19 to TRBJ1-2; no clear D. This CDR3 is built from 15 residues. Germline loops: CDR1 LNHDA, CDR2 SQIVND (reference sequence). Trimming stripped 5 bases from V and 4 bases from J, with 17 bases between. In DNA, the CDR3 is TGTGCCAGTAGTCAACAGAGTCATCCTGGCTATGGCTACACCTTC. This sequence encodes CASSQQSHPGYGYTF. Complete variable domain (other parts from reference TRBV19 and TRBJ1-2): DGGITQSPKYLFRKEGQNVTLSCEQNLNHDAMYWYRQDPGQGLRLIYYSQIVNDFQKGDIAEGYSVSREKKESFPLTVTSAQKNPTAFYLCASSQQSHPGYGYTFGSGTRLTVV.

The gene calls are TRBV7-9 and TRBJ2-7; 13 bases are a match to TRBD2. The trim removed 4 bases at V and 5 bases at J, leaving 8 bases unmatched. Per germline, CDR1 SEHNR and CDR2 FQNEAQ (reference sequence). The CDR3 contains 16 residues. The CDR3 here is CASSSQLAGGSHEQYF. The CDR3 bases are TGTGCCAGCAGCTCCCAACTAGCGGGAGGGTCCCACGAGCAGTACTTC. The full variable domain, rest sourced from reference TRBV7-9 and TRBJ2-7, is DTGVSQNPRHKITKRGQNVTFRCDPISEHNRLYWYRQTLGQGPEFLTYFQNEAQLEKSRLLSDRFSAERPKGSFSTLEIQRTEQGDSAMYLCASSSQLAGGSHEQYFGPGTRLTVT.

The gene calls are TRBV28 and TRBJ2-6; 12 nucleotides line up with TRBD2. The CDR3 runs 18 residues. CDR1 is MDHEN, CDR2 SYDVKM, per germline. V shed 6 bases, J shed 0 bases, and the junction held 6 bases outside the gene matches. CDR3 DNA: TGTGCCAGCAGCTCGGGACTAGCGGGCTTCTCTGGGGCCAACGTCCTGACTTTC. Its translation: CASSSGLAGFSGANVLTF.

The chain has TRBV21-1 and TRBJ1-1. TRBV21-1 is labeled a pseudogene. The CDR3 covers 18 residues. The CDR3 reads CASSKLSRGGRVGTEAFF. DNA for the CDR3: TGTGCCAGCAGCAAGCTTTCTAGGGGGGGCAGGGTCGGCACTGAAGCTTTCTTT.

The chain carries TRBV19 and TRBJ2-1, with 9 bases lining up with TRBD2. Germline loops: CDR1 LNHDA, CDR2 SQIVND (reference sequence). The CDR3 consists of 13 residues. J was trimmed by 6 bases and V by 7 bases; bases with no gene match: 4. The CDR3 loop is CASTVTSGNEQFF. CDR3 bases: TGTGCCAGTACTGTGACTAGCGGCAATGAGCAGTTCTTC. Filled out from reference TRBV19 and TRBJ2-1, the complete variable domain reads DGGITQSPKYLFRKEGQNVTLSCEQNLNHDAMYWYRQDPGQGLRLIYYSQIVNDFQKGDIAEGYSVSREKKESFPLTVTSAQKNPTAFYLCASTVTSGNEQFFGPGTRLTVL.

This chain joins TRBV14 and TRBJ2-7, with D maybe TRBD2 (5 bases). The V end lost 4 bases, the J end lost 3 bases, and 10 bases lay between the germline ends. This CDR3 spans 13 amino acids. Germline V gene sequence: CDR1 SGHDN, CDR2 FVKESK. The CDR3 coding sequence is TGTGCCAGCAGCCTAGGACTGTTCTACGAGCAGTACTTC. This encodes CASSLGLFYEQYF. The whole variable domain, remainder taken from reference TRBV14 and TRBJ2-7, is EAGVTQFPSHSVIEKGQTVTLRCDPISGHDNLYWYRRVMGKEIKFLLHFVKESKQDESGMPNNRFLAERTGGTYSTLKVQPAELEDSGVYFCASSLGLFYEQYFGPGTRLTVT.

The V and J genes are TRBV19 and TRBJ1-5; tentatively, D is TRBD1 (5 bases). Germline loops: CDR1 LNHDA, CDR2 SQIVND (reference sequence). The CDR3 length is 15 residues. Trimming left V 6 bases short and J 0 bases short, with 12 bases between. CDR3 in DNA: TGTGCCAGTAGCGATCAGGGTTATAGCAATCAGCCCCAGCATTTT. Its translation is CASSDQGYSNQPQHF.

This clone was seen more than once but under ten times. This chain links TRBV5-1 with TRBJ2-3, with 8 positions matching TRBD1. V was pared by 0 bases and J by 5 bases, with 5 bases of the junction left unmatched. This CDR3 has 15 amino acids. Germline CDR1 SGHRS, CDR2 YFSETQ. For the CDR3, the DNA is TGCGCCAGCAGCTTGGAAAGGACAGGGAGAGATACGCAGTATTTT. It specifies CASSLERTGRDTQYF.

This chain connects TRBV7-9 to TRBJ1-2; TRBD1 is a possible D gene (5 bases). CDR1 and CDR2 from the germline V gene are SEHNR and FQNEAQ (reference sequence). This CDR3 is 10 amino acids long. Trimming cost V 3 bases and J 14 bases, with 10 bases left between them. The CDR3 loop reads CASSLDIQTF. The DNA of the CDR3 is TGTGCCAGCAGCTTGGACATCCAAACCTTC.

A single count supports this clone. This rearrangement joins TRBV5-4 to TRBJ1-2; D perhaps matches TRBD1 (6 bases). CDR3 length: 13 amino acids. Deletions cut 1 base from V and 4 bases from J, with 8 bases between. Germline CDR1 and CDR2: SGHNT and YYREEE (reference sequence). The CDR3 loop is CASSLTGSYGYTF. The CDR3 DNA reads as TGTGCCAGCAGCTTGACAGGGTCCTATGGCTACACCTTC. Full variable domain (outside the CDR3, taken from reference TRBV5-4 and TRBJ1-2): ETGVTQSPTHLIKTRGQQVTLRCSSQSGHNTVSWYQQALGQGPQFIFQYYREEENGRGNFPPRFSGLQFPNYSSELNVNALELDDSALYLCASSLTGSYGYTFGSGTRLTVV.

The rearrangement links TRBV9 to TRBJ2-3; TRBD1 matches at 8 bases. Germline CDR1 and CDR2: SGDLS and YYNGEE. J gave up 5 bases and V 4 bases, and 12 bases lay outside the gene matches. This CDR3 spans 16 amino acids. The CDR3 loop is CASSFADQGAGDTQYF. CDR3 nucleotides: TGTGCCAGCAGCTTCGCCGACCAGGGGGCTGGAGATACGCAGTATTTT.

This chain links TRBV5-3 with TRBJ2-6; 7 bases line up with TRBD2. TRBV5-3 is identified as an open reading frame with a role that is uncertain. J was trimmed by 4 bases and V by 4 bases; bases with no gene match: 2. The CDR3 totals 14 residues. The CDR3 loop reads CARSRGGGANVLTF. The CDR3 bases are TGTGCCAGAAGCCGGGGAGGGGGGGCCAACGTCCTGACTTTC.

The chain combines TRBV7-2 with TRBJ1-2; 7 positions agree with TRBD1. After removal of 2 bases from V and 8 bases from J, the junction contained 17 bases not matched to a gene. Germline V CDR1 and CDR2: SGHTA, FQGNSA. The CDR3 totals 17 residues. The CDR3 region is CASSLKNREDRVRGYTF. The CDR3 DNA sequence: TGTGCCAGCAGCTTAAAGAATCGGGAAGACAGGGTGAGGGGCTACACCTTC.

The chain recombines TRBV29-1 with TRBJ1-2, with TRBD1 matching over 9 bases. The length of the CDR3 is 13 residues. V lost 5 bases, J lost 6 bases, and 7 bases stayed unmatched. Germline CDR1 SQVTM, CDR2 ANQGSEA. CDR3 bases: TGCAGCGTTCTTGAACAGGGGGCCAATGGCTACACCTTC. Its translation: CSVLEQGANGYTF.

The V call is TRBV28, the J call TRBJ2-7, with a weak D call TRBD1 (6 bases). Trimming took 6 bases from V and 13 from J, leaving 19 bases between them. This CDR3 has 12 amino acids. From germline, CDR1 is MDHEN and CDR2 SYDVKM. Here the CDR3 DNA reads TGTGCCAGCAGCCCGTTCGGGACATTGTACTACTTC. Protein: CASSPFGTLYYF.

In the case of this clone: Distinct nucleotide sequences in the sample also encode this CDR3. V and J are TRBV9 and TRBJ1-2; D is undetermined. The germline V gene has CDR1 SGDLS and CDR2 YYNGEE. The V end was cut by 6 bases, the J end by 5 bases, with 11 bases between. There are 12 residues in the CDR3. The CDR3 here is CASNSVGYGYTF. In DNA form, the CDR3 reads TGTGCCAGCAACAGTGTCGGTTATGGCTACACCTTC.

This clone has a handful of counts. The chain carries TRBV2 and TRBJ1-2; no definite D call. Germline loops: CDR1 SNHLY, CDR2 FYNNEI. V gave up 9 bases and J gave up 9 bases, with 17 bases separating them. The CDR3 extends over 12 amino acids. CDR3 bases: TGTGCCAGGCATCAAGCGCGAGGGAGCTACACCTTC. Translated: CARHQARGSYTF.

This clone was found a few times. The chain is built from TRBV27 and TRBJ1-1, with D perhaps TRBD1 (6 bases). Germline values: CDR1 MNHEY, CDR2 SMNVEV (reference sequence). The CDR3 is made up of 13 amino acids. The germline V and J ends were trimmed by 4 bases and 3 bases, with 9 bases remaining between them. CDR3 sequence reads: CASSWEGDTEAFF. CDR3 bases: TGTGCCAGCAGTTGGGAGGGGGACACTGAAGCTTTCTTT.

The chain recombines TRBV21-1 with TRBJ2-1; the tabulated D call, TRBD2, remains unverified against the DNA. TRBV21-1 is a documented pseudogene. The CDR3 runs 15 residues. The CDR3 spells CASNPPKGGENEQFF. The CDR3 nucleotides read TGTGCCAGCAACCCCCCAAAAGGGGGGGAAAATGAGCAGTTCTTC.

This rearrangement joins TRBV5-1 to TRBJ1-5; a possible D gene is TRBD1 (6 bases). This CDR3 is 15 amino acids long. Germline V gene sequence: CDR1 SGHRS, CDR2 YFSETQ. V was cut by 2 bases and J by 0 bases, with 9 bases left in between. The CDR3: CASSLGGNSNQPQHF. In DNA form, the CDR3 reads TGCGCCAGCAGCTTAGGGGGAAATAGCAATCAGCCCCAGCATTTT.

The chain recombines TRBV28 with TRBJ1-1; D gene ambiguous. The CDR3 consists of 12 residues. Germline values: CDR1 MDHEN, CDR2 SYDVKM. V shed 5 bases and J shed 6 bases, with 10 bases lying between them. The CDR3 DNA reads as TGTGCCAGCAGTCAGTCCAGGCCTGAAGCTTTCTTT. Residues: CASSQSRPEAFF. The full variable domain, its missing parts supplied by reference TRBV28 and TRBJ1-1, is DVKVTQSSRYLVKRTGEKVFLECVQDMDHENMFWYRQDPGLGLRLIYFSYDVKMKEKGDIPEGYSVSREKKERFSLILESASTNQTSMYLCASSQSRPEAFFGQGTRLTVV.

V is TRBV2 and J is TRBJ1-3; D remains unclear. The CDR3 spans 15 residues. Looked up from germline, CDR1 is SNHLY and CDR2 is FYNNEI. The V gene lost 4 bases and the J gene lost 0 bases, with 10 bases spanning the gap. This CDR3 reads CASSVGGYSGNTIYF. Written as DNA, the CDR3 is TGTGCCAGCAGTGTAGGCGGCTACTCTGGAAACACCATATATTTT.

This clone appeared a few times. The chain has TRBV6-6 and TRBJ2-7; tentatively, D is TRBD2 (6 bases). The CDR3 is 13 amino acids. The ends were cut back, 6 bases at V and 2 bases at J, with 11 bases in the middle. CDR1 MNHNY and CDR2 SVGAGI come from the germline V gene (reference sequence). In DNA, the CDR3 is TGTGCCAGCAGAGCGGGTATCACCTACGAGCAGTACTTC. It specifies CASRAGITYEQYF.

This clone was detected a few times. The CDR3 DNA sequence: TGTGCCAGTAAGGAGCGAGACCTCGGGGAGCTGTTTTTT. This codes for CASKERDLGELFF. The V call is TRBV6-1, the J call TRBJ2-2; D remains ambiguous. CDR1 is MNHNS and CDR2 is SASEGT in the germline V gene. V gave up 9 bases and J gave up 7 bases, with 15 bases separating them. The CDR3 has 13 amino acids.

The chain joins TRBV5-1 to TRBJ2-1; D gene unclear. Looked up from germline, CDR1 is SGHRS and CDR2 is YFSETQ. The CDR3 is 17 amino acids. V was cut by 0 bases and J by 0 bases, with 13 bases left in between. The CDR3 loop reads CASSLDRRLASYNEQFF. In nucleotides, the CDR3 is TGCGCCAGCAGCTTGGATCGGCGACTTGCCTCCTACAATGAGCAGTTCTTC.